This T cell receptor beta chain was recorded in a study of cytomegalovirus exposure and HLA in healthy donors. Background on the study: The 100 to 150 validation repertoires matched the roughly 670 first-cohort repertoires in platform, a later analysis reported.

Study-wide results and limits: The study designated over 150 TCR beta chains cytomegalovirus-associated.

Sequencing was performed with immunoSEQ multiplex PCR; in TCRdb, only in-frame clones are kept and a portion is missing. This table holds some 240,000 clones, 70% to 90% found once. The CDR3 runs 15 residues. The V gene lost 6 bases and the J gene lost 4 bases, with 19 bases spanning the gap. In germline, CDR1 is MNHNS, CDR2 SASEGT. Of note for this clone: Its antigen is currently unknown.

This chain connects TRBV6-1 to TRBJ2-7; D uncertain. The TCR comes from a woman between 18 and 29 years old in good health and CMV-seronegative. The sequencing sample was made of PBMCs. The CDR3 DNA sequence: TGTGCCAGCAGGAAAGACCCCCTTAACCCGTACGAGCAGTACTTC. Protein: CASRKDPLNPYEQYF.